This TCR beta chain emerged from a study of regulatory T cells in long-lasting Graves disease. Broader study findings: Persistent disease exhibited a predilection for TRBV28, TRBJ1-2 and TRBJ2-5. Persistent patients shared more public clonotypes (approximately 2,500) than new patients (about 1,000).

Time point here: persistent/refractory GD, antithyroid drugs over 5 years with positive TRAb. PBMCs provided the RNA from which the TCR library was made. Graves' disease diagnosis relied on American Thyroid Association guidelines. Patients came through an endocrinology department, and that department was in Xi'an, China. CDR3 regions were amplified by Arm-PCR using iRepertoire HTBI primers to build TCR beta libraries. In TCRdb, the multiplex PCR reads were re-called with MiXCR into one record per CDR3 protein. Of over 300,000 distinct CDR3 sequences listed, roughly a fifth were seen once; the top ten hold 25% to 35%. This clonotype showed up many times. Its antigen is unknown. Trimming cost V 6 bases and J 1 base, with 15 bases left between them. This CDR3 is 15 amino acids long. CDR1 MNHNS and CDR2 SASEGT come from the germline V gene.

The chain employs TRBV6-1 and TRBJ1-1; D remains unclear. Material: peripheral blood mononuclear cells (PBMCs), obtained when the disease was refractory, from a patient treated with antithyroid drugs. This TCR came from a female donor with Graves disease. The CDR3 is CASSSTPHGNTEAFF. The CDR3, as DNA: TGTGCCAGCAGCAGTACCCCACACGGGAACACTGAAGCTTTCTTT.